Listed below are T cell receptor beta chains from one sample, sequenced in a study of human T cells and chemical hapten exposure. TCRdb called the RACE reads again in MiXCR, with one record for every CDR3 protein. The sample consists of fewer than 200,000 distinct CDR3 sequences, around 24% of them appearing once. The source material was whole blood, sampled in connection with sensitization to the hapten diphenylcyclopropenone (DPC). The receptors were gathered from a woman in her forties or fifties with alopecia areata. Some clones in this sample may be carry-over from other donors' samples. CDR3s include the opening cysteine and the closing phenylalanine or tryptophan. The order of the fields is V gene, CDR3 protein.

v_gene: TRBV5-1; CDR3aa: CASSRLARDTDTQYF
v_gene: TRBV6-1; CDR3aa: CASTGGKDQPQHF
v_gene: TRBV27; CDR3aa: CASSLSLAGASEQYF
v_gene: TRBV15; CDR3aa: CATSKEAYPGEQFF
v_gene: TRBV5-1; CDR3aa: CASSLEGTGGDQPQHF
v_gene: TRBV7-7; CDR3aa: CASSQTDYNEQFF
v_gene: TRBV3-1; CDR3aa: CASSPSTGSYGYTF
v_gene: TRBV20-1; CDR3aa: CSARVEGWSSGNTIYF
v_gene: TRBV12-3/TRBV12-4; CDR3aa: CASNGGDEQFF
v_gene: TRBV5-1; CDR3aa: CASRQDRGHSEAFF
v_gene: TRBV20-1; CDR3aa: CSARGLRSYEQYF
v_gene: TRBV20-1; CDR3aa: CSASFSPGGNEKLFF
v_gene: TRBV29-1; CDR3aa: CSVSYRGVGSYEQYF
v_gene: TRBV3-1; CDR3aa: CASSQDMNTEAFF
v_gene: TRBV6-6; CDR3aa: CASTSSGTTNAEQFF
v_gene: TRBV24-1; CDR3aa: CATSGDGQSTDTQYF
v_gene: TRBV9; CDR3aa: CASSTRTGDTDTQYF
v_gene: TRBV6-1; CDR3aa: CASSELWSNTEAFF
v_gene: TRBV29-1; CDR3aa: CSVGDGGGFEKLFF
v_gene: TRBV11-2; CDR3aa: CASSALTGLNTEAFF
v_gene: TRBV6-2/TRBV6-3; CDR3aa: CASRIPGKLNTEAFF
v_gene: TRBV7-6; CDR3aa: CASSFRPNGDDEQYF
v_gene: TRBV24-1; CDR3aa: CATRGRVEETQYF
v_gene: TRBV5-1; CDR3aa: CASSRDTYNSPLHF
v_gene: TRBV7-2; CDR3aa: CASSFMAGDTEAFF
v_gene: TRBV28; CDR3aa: CAIRDRGTDTQYF
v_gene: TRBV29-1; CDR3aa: CSAGGGSSNYGYTF
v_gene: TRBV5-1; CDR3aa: CASSLGVAGTYEQYF
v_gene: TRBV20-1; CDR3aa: CSARDGGRAADTQYF
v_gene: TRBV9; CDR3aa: CASSPPGLTVAGGSGELFF
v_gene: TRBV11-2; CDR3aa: CASSHRTLSYNEQFF
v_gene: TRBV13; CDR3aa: CASSLRFDEQFF
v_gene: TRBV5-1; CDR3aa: CASSLAAGQTGELFF
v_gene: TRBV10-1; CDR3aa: CASSGLADYNEQFF
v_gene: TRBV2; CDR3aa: CASSGAELSSGANVLTF
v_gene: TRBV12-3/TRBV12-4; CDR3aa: CASSFLQGNEQFF
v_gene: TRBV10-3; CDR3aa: CAISARDDYGYTF
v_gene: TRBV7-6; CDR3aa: CASSEQGGVGQPQHF
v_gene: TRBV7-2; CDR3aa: CASSPIHEQFF
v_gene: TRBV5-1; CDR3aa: CASSFSGTEAFF